The clone carrying this T cell receptor (beta chain) was detected a few times. Antigen unknown. These data belong to a study of graft-versus-host responses after intestinal transplantation. Study-wide context: Transplants given to recipients were multivisceral, liver-intestinal, or isolated intestinal.

Generated by immunoSEQ multiplex PCR, the TCRdb table keeps only in-frame clones and is missing some. The sample shows more than 25,000 clones, around 76% of them seen only once. Notes on the study in general: Ileal or blood samples showed some GvH clones first, and such clones were also found in recipient marrow. Across patients carrying graft-donor T cell macrochimerism, allografts held high graft-versus-host to host-versus-graft clonal ratios.

Germline CDR1 SNHLY, CDR2 FYNNEI. V gave up 3 bases and J gave up 5 bases, with 8 bases separating them. This CDR3 has 12 residues. The J gene is TRBJ2-7, the V gene TRBV2, with D hard to call. Specimen: unstimulated CD4+ T cells sorted from spleen or lymph node cells, collected before intestinal transplant. This receptor was obtained from a human donor who received an intestinal transplant. Here the CDR3 reads CASSDHFNEQYF. CDR3 nucleotides: TGTGCCAGCAGTGACCACTTTAACGAGCAGTACTTC.